This T cell receptor beta chain was sequenced in a study of blood T cell repertoires in COVID-19. Study information: Samples of COVID-19 (acute and convalescent) were obtained from the United States, Italy and Spain. The analysed material was cDNA or gDNA that came from T cells, B-cell-depleted T cells, or PBMCs.

Original methodology: Estimation of nucleated cell counts was performed using reference gene primer amplification. The method was immunoSEQ multiplex PCR; TCRdb's version includes in-frame clones alone and lacks a portion of them. V, J and clone size were drawn from that table, and D and trimming were deduced from the DNA. The sample contains about 220,000 clones, 83% of which appear only once. The sample was peripheral blood. The clonotype was recovered from a woman aged 40-49 years with active or convalescent COVID-19.

This CDR3 reads CASRQTGSNEQYF. The DNA for the CDR3 is TGTGCCAGCAGACAGACAGGGTCCAACGAGCAGTACTTC. The chain couples TRBV7-9 to TRBJ2-7; 7 nucleotides align to TRBD1. The CDR3 runs to 13 residues. The ends lost 6 bases at V and 5 bases at J; junction bases unmatched: 7. CDR1 and CDR2 from the germline V gene are SEHNR and FQNEAQ (reference sequence).